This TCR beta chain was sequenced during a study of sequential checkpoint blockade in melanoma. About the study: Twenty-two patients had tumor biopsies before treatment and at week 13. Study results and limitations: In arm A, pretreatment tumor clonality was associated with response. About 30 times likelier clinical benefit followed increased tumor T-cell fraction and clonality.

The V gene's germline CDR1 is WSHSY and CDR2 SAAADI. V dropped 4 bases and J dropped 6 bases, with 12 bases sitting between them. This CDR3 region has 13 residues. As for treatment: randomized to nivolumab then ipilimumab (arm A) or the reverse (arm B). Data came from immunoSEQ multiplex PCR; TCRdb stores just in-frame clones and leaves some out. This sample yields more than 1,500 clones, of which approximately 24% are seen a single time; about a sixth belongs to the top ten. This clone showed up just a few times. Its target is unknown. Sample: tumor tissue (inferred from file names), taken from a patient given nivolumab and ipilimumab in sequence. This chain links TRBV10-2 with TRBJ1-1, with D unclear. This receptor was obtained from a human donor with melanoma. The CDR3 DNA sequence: TGCGCCAGCAGTGGGGGAACCCCAGCTGAAGCTTTCTTT. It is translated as CASSGGTPAEAFF.